These 10 T cell receptor beta chains were all obtained from the same sample, sequenced in a study of T cells in localized non-small cell lung cancer. Using immunoSEQ multiplex PCR, the repertoire was profiled, and TCRdb retains in-frame clones only, with some absent. The sample includes roughly 38,000 clones, 86% of them seen just once. The material sequenced was peripheral blood, taken before any cancer treatment. The receptors shown here come from a woman aged 18-55 years with stage III lung adenocarcinoma.

The chain uses TRBV30 and TRBJ1-2; D gene uncertain. CDR1 GTSNPN and CDR2 SVGIG come from the germline V gene (reference sequence). Trimming took off 1 base at V and 10 bases at J, with 13 bases between the two ends. The CDR3 totals 12 residues. The CDR3 DNA reads as TGTGCCTGGAGTGAAAACTTATCGGACTACACCTTC. Amino acids: CAWSENLSDYTF.

The rearrangement joins TRBV6-5 to TRBJ2-5; 9 bases line up with TRBD2. The end of the DNA is better explained by TRBJ2-7, so the J call may be wrong. The CDR3 has 16 residues. The germline V gene has CDR1 MNHEY and CDR2 SVGAGI. This CDR3 reads CASSYSKTSGTYEQYF. CDR3 coding DNA: TGTGCCAGCAGTTACTCGAAGACTAGCGGAACTTACGAGCAGTACTTC.

The rearrangement joins TRBV6-1 to TRBJ2-7; weak D call: TRBD2 (5 bases). Germline loops: CDR1 MNHNS, CDR2 SASEGT. V was cut by 4 bases and J by 6 bases, with 16 bases left in between. The CDR3 totals 14 residues. The CDR3 coding sequence is TGTGCCAGCAGTGCCGCGGGCTGGGGTCTCGAGCAGTACTTC. This encodes CASSAAGWGLEQYF.

The chain joins TRBV6-6 to TRBJ2-3; 7 nucleotides line up with TRBD2. This CDR3 contains 16 residues. Losses at the gene ends were 5 bases for V and 4 bases for J; bases not matched to a gene: 12. CDR1 is MNHNY, CDR2 SVGAGI, per germline (reference sequence). CDR3 sequence (DNA): TGTGCCAGCAGTGCACCGGGGCCGGGGAGGGCAGATACGCAGTATTTT. Translated, it gives CASSAPGPGRADTQYF.

The rearrangement joins TRBV7-2 to TRBJ1-5; TRBD1 agrees at 8 bases. The CDR3 contains 15 residues. V gave up 5 bases and J gave up 3 bases; unmatched junction bases: 6. Per germline, CDR1 SGHTA and CDR2 FQGNSA. CDR3 sequence reads: CASSPWTGSNQPQHF. The CDR3 nucleotides are TGTGCCAGCAGCCCCTGGACAGGGTCCAATCAGCCCCAGCATTTT.

The rearrangement joins TRBV2 to TRBJ2-5; D remains unclear. V lost 7 bases to trimming and J lost 4 bases, with 7 bases between them. The germline gives CDR1 SNHLY, CDR2 FYNNEI. The CDR3 has 11 amino acids. For the CDR3, the DNA is TGTGCCAGCACCATAAGAGAGACCCAGTACTTC. It yields the protein CASTIRETQYF.

This clone showed up just a few times. CDR3 sequence (DNA): TGCGCCAGCAGCCAGAGGGGAGGCGGGGAGCTGTTTTTT. Its translation is CASSQRGGGELFF. The V and J genes are TRBV4-1 and TRBJ2-2; TRBD2 might be the D (6 bases). Germline V CDR1 and CDR2: MGHRA, YSYEKL. The CDR3 totals 13 residues. Between the trimmed V and J ends, which lost 3 bases and 7 bases, there was a span of 9 bases.

The V and J genes are TRBV6-5 and TRBJ2-2; D gene unclear. This CDR3 comprises 15 residues. Germline loops: CDR1 MNHEY, CDR2 SVGAGI. Trimming stripped 8 bases from V and 3 bases from J, with 16 bases between. The CDR3 loop is CASSTYLTDTGELFF. The CDR3 DNA reads as TGTGCCAGCTCGACCTACCTCACGGACACCGGGGAGCTGTTTTTT.

This chain joins TRBV7-8 and TRBJ1-5; TRBD1 aligns across 8 bases. The CDR3 consists of 13 residues. V shed 5 bases, J shed 7 bases, and the junction held 4 bases outside the gene matches. CDR1 is SGHVS, CDR2 FQNEAQ, per germline. The CDR3 DNA sequence: TGTGCCAGCAGCCCGAGACAGGGGCAGCCCCAGCATTTT. Encoded protein: CASSPRQGQPQHF.

The V call is TRBV9, the J call TRBJ1-1; TRBD1 matches 7 bases. Germline V gives CDR1 SGDLS, CDR2 YYNGEE. This CDR3 comprises 15 residues. The V segment lost 3 bases and the J segment 2 bases; nucleotides outside the gene matches: 7. The DNA for the CDR3 is TGTGCCAGCAGCGATCCAGGGGGTGGTAACACTGAAGCTTTCTTT. Protein sequence: CASSDPGGGNTEAFF. The full variable domain, in which reference TRBV9 and TRBJ1-1 provide the parts outside the CDR3, is DSGVTQTPKHLITATGQRVTLRCSPRSGDLSVYWYQQSLDQGLQFLIQYYNGEERAKGNILERFSAQQFPDLHSELNLSSLELGDSALYFCASSDPGGGNTEAFFGQGTRLTVV.